These 20 T cell receptor beta chains originate from one sample sequenced in a study of CD8+CD57+ T cells in acquired aplastic anemia. The template for TCR beta VDJ and CDR3 sequence profiling was genomic DNA. TCRdb reprocessed the reads via MiXCR and lists one record per CDR3 protein. Among over 45,000 distinct CDR3 sequences listed, roughly 69% were seen once. The sequenced sample consisted of sorted CD4+, CD8+, or CD8+CD57+ T cells (not recorded which) from PBMCs. Receptors originate from a human donor in good health, serving as a control.

This chain joins TRBV2 and TRBJ2-7; the match to TRBD1 covers 9 bases. V dropped 7 bases and J dropped 5; count of bases not matched to a gene: 12. The CDR3 runs to 15 residues. Looked up from germline, CDR1 is SNHLY and CDR2 is FYNNEI. The CDR3 nucleotides are TGTGCCAGCAATTCCGGGGGACAGGGAATTCACGAGCAGTACTTC. Translating it yields CASNSGGQGIHEQYF.

This rearrangement joins TRBV10-3 to TRBJ2-3, with D perhaps matching TRBD1 (5 bases). This CDR3 is built from 12 residues. From germline, CDR1 is ENHRY and CDR2 SYGVKD. The V end was cut by 6 bases, the J end by 4 bases, with 8 bases between. This chain's CDR3 is CAIREGADTQYF. The CDR3 DNA is TGTGCCATCAGAGAAGGGGCAGATACGCAGTATTTT.

There are a few counts of this clonotype. V gene TRBV19 combines with J gene TRBJ2-1; no firm D call. The V and J ends lost 8 bases and 5 bases respectively, with 7 bases between them. The CDR3 is made up of 11 amino acids. Germline CDR1 reads LNHDA; CDR2 reads SQIVND (reference sequence). CDR3 in amino acids: CASGLHNEQFF. The DNA for the CDR3 is TGTGCCAGTGGCCTACACAATGAGCAGTTCTTC.

V gene TRBV29-1 combines with J gene TRBJ2-7; weak D call: TRBD1 (5 bases). The CDR3 has 13 residues. From germline, CDR1 is SQVTM and CDR2 ANQGSEA. V dropped 5 bases and J dropped 2 bases, with 13 bases sitting between them. Written as DNA, the CDR3 is TGCAGCGTTCAGGGCCTGGGGACCTACGAGCAGTACTTC. Its protein is CSVQGLGTYEQYF.

The chain links TRBV19 to TRBJ2-1, with D perhaps TRBD1 or TRBD2 (5 bases each). Trimming cost V 10 bases and J 8 bases, with 21 bases left between them. CDR3 size: 14 residues. Looked up from germline, CDR1 is LNHDA and CDR2 is SQIVND (reference sequence). CDR3 protein: CATNSLARDHEQFF. The DNA for the CDR3 is TGTGCCACCAACAGCCTAGCTCGGGACCATGAGCAGTTCTTC. Combining the CDR3 with reference TRBV19 and TRBJ2-1 gives the whole variable domain DGGITQSPKYLFRKEGQNVTLSCEQNLNHDAMYWYRQDPGQGLRLIYYSQIVNDFQKGDIAEGYSVSREKKESFPLTVTSAQKNPTAFYLCATNSLARDHEQFFGPGTRLTVL.

V usage is TRBV29-1 and J usage is TRBJ1-1, with a tentative D call TRBD1 (5 bases). Germline values: CDR1 SQVTM, CDR2 ANQGSEA. CDR3 size: 13 residues. The V and J ends lost 2 bases and 1 base respectively, with 8 bases between them. The CDR3 DNA follows: TGCAGCGTTGAATCGGGGCGGAACACTGAAGCTTTCTTT. It translates to CSVESGRNTEAFF.

The gene calls are TRBV25-1 and TRBJ2-6; D not certain. This CDR3 contains 16 residues. Germline lookup yields CDR1 MGHDK and CDR2 SYGVNS. The V end was cut by 2 bases, the J end by 4 bases, with 12 bases between. The CDR3, as DNA: TGTGCCAGCAGTGAAGGCCGGATCACAGGGGCCAACGTCCTGACTTTC. Translating gives CASSEGRITGANVLTF.

The chain employs TRBV2 and TRBJ2-1, with D perhaps TRBD2 (6 bases). The CDR3 contains 13 residues. Looked up from germline, CDR1 is SNHLY and CDR2 is FYNNEI. Trimming pared 8 bases from V and 7 bases from J, leaving 15 bases between. CDR3 sequence: CASGGEIGNEQFF. The CDR3 DNA sequence: TGTGCCAGCGGCGGGGAGATTGGGAATGAGCAGTTCTTC.

Comments on this clonotype: At one end, the junction sequence differs from germline, possibly due to a read error. The chain links TRBV15 to TRBJ1-2; D is uncertain. Germline V gene lookup returns CDR1 LNHNV and CDR2 YYDKDF (reference sequence). The CDR3 extends over 18 amino acids. CDR3 sequence (DNA): TGTGCCACCAGCAGAGATCTGGTCAGGCAAACGCATAACTATGGCCACACCTTC. Its translation: CATSRDLVRQTHNYGHTF.

The rearrangement uses TRBV6-4 and TRBJ1-6; TRBD1 agrees at 10 bases. The CDR3 consists of 16 residues. Germline trimming cut 3 bases from V and 8 bases from J; bases unmatched to any gene: 7. The germline CDR1 and CDR2 sequences are MRHNA and SNTAGT. The CDR3 reads CASSDDRGRIYSPLHF. The DNA of the CDR3 is TGTGCCAGCAGTGATGACAGGGGGCGAATTTATTCACCCCTCCACTTT.

The chain joins TRBV9 to TRBJ1-3; possible D gene TRBD1, 5 bases. CDR1 SGDLS and CDR2 YYNGEE come from the germline V gene. The V end was cut by 0 bases, the J end by 0 bases, with 16 bases between. The CDR3 spans 18 residues. Here the CDR3 reads CASSVAPSDSLSGNTIYF. The CDR3 DNA follows: TGTGCCAGCAGCGTAGCTCCATCCGACAGCCTCTCTGGAAACACCATATATTTT. Drawing the rest from reference TRBV9 and TRBJ1-3, the complete variable domain is DSGVTQTPKHLITATGQRVTLRCSPRSGDLSVYWYQQSLDQGLQFLIQYYNGEERAKGNILERFSAQQFPDLHSELNLSSLELGDSALYFCASSVAPSDSLSGNTIYFGEGSWLTVV.

CDR3 protein: CASSLTGQGLYGYTF. In nucleotides, the CDR3 is TGTGCCAGCAGCTTAACGGGACAGGGCCTCTATGGCTACACCTTC. The chain links TRBV7-2 to TRBJ1-2; 9 bases are a match to TRBD1. Germline CDR1 and CDR2: SGHTA and FQGNSA. This CDR3 region has 15 residues. J was trimmed by 4 bases and V by 2 bases; bases with no gene match: 5.

At least ten counts were recorded for this clonotype. This chain joins TRBV30 and TRBJ1-4; D is perhaps TRBD1 (5 bases). The CDR3 is 13 amino acids. V lost 3 bases and J 2 bases, leaving 7 bases between the germline ends. Germline lookup yields CDR1 GTSNPN and CDR2 SVGIG (reference sequence). The CDR3 nucleotides read TGTGCCTGGAGCAGGGACACTAATGAAAAACTGTTTTTT. Encoded protein: CAWSRDTNEKLFF.

J is TRBJ2-1 and V is TRBV9; perhaps TRBD2 as D (6 bases). Germline CDR1 SGDLS, CDR2 YYNGEE. V was pared by 3 bases and J by 8 bases, with 9 bases between. The CDR3 loop spans 12 amino acids. The CDR3 DNA reads TGTGCCAGCAGCGGGGGAGGCTATGAGCAGTTCTTC. Protein sequence: CASSGGGYEQFF. Variable domain in full (rest from reference TRBV9 and TRBJ2-1): DSGVTQTPKHLITATGQRVTLRCSPRSGDLSVYWYQQSLDQGLQFLIQYYNGEERAKGNILERFSAQQFPDLHSELNLSSLELGDSALYFCASSGGGYEQFFGPGTRLTVL.

As regards this clonotype: The junction differs from germline at one of its ends, possibly a read error. The rearrangement links TRBV24-1 to TRBJ1-5; 7 bases fit TRBD1. The germline V gene encodes CDR1 KGHDR and CDR2 SFDVKD. CDR3 length: 15 residues. The CDR3 sequence: CSAQRQGQKNQPQHF. For the CDR3, the DNA is TGCAGTGCACAACGACAGGGACAGAAGAATCAGCCCCAGCATTTT.

This clonotype was seen ten or more times. The V and J genes are TRBV5-6 and TRBJ1-3; a possible D gene is TRBD1 (6 bases). The CDR3 runs 16 residues. Trimming removed 0 bases from V and 3 bases from J, with 13 bases in between. Looked up from germline, CDR1 is SGHDT and CDR2 is YYEEEE. The CDR3 coding sequence is TGTGCCAGCAGCTTGGATGTGGGGGCAAATGGAAACACCATATATTTT. Translated, it gives CASSLDVGANGNTIYF. The complete variable domain, with remaining parts taken from reference TRBV5-6 and TRBJ1-3, reads DAGVTQSPTHLIKTRGQQVTLRCSPKSGHDTVSWYQQALGQGPQFIFQYYEEEERQRGNFPDRFSGHQFPNYSSELNVNALLLGDSALYLCASSLDVGANGNTIYFGEGSWLTVV.

This clonotype is judged large. CDR3 in amino acids: CASSASDFGAFF. The CDR3 DNA reads TGTGCCAGCAGTGCATCGGACTTCGGAGCTTTCTTT. This chain uses TRBV25-1 with TRBJ1-1; D ambiguous. V lost 4 bases and J lost 10, with 13 bases in between. This CDR3 has 12 residues. The germline V gene has CDR1 MGHDK and CDR2 SYGVNS. Complete variable domain (other parts from reference TRBV25-1 and TRBJ1-1): EADIYQTPRYLVIGTGKKITLECSQTMGHDKMYWYQQDPGMELHLIHYSYGVNSTEKGDLSSESTVSRIRTEHFPLTLESARPSHTSQYLCASSASDFGAFFGQGTRLTVV.

Notes on this clonotype: The conserved phenylalanine or tryptophan is not found at the CDR3 terminus, so this likely reflects a read error. It is unclear where the CDR3 begins or ends on the DNA, so no DNA is shown, and the CDR3 is as TCRdb lists it. The chain employs TRBV7-3 and TRBJ2-1. The germline V gene encodes CDR1 SGHTA and CDR2 FQGTGA. The CDR3 length equals 8 residues, ends included. CDR3 region: CASSLTRL.

The chain is built from TRBV10-3 and TRBJ2-1; D call uncertain. The V and J ends lost 1 base and 4 bases respectively, with 5 bases between them. Germline lookup yields CDR1 ENHRY and CDR2 SYGVKD. The CDR3 sequence is 13 residues long. The CDR3 region has the DNA TGTGCCATCAGTGAGTGGTTGTACAATGAGCAGTTCTTC. This sequence encodes CAISEWLYNEQFF.

Concerning this clonotype: One end of the junction does not line up with germline, which may come from a read error. The chain carries TRBV7-9 and TRBJ1-2; 8 bases are a match to TRBD1. The germline CDR1 and CDR2 sequences are SEHNR and FQNEAQ (reference sequence). The CDR3 is 12 amino acids. The CDR3 DNA sequence: TGTGCCGGCGGGGGGACAGGCATGGATTGGCGCTTC. Protein sequence: CAGGGTGMDWRF.